This is a list of T cell receptor beta chains from one sample in a study of response to subunit inactivated influenza vaccine. Using its own MiXCR run on the RT-PCR reads, TCRdb lists one record per CDR3 protein. Here the sample spans 200,000 to 300,000 distinct CDR3 sequences, 10% to 15% being singletons. The source material was non-naive T cells sorted from PBMCs, sampled around 15 days before vaccination. The receptors derive from a man aged 50-59 years who received an inactivated influenza vaccine. Each CDR3 is given with its conserved first and last residue. A D gene is named only where the DNA matches it firmly. Rows give clone size only sometimes, using once, few, many, or a class for an expanded clone.

clone_size,v_call,j_call,d_call,cdr3_aa,cdr3_nt
few,TRBV7-2,TRBJ2-7,.,CASSPSQGHYEQYF,TGTGCCAGCAGCCCCAGCCAAGGCCACTACGAGCAGTACTTC
few,TRBV12-3/TRBV12-4,TRBJ1-1,.,CASSFDRLLAFF,TGTGCCAGCAGCTTTGACAGGCTGCTGGCTTTCTTT
.,TRBV7-6,TRBJ2-2,TRBD1,CASSLLAGGASNTGELFF,TGTGCCAGCAGCCTCCTCGCAGGGGGCGCGTCGAACACCGGGGAGCTGTTTTTT
.,TRBV20-1,TRBJ2-3,.,CSASYRGERTDTQYF,TGCAGTGCTAGTTATCGCGGGGAAAGGACAGATACGCAGTATTTT
many,TRBV6-2/TRBV6-3,TRBJ1-6,.,CASSYQGNATPLHF,TGTGCCAGCAGTTACCAAGGAAATGCGACACCCCTCCACTTT
.,TRBV10-3,TRBJ1-3,.,CAISESSGNTIYF,TGTGCCATCAGTGAGTCATCAGGAAACACCATATATTTT
few,TRBV5-1,TRBJ2-1,TRBD1,CASSPNTGGSYVEQFF,TGCGCCAGCAGCCCTAACACAGGGGGCTCCTACGTAGAGCAGTTCTTC
.,TRBV6-5,TRBJ2-5,.,CASSYRAGTLGETQYF,TGTGCCAGCAGTTACCGGGCCGGGACCCTCGGAGAGACCCAGTACTTC
.,TRBV3-1,TRBJ2-3,.,CASSPQGLRTDTQYF,TGTGCCAGCAGCCCTCAGGGGTTACGCACAGATACGCAGTATTTT
.,TRBV7-6,TRBJ2-5,TRBD2,CASSFTLASWGTQYF,TGTGCCAGCAGCTTCACACTAGCGTCTTGGGGGACCCAGTACTTC
.,TRBV28,TRBJ1-5,.,CASSKWANRNGNQPQHF,TGTGCCAGCAGTAAATGGGCCAATCGAAATGGCAATCAGCCCCAGCATTTT
many,TRBV18,TRBJ2-1,.,CASSPSLSSYNEQFF,TGTGCCAGCTCACCTTCACTTAGCTCCTACAATGAGCAGTTCTTC
.,TRBV12-3/TRBV12-4,TRBJ1-2,.,CASSPPRGYGYTF,TGTGCCAGCAGTCCTCCAAGGGGGTATGGCTACACCTTC
.,TRBV19,TRBJ2-7,.,CASSVGGKVYEQYF,TGTGCCAGTAGTGTCGGCGGGAAGGTGTACGAGCAGTACTTC
few,TRBV28,TRBJ2-5,.,CASSFDGTTRETQYF,TGTGCCAGCAGTTTTGATGGGACGACTCGGGAGACCCAGTACTTC
few,TRBV20-1,TRBJ1-2,TRBD1,CSAGRDRGNGYTF,TGCAGTGCGGGTCGCGACAGGGGGAATGGCTACACCTTC
.,TRBV25-1,TRBJ2-2,.,CASSPFRGPNTGELFF,TGTGCCAGCAGTCCCTTCCGGGGGCCAAACACCGGGGAGCTGTTTTTT